This T cell receptor (beta chain) was recovered during a study of T cell repertoires in MIS-A myocarditis. The table came from immunoSEQ multiplex PCR; TCRdb's copy has only in-frame clones and leaves some out. The sample has 11,000 or so clones, approximately 80% seen once. The TCR was taken from a man aged 18 to 30 with fulminant myocarditis from multisystem inflammatory syndrome in adults (MIS-A) after COVID-19. The sequencing sample was made of right ventricle heart tissue obtained at autopsy.

CDR3 sequence: CATTYGNTIYF. DNA for the CDR3: TGTGCCACTACCTACGGAAACACCATATATTTT. The chain couples TRBV19 to TRBJ1-3; D unresolved. The CDR3 totals 11 residues. V gave up 10 bases and J gave up 4 bases, with 8 bases separating them. Germline lookup yields CDR1 LNHDA and CDR2 SQIVND (reference sequence).